The source of this TCR beta chain is a study of CD8 T cells in ankylosing spondylitis. Regarding the study as a whole: Several highly homologous variants made up a TCR beta motif, and this motif appeared characteristic of ankylosing spondylitis blood. The authors reported significant enrichment of disease-linked clones in matched ankylosing spondylitis synovial fluid. CD8+ by phenotype, disease-linked clones were relatively rare in peripheral blood.

Using its own MiXCR run on the 5' RACE reads, TCRdb lists one record per CDR3 protein. The sample has roughly 200,000 distinct CDR3 sequences; 13% are singletons. Germline V gene data show CDR1 as GTSNPN and CDR2 as SVGIG (reference sequence). Trimming took 0 bases from V and 2 from J, leaving 14 bases between them. The CDR3 runs to 15 residues. A word on this clonotype: Its specificity is not known.

The clonotype was recovered from a male donor with ankylosing spondylitis or in good health (not recorded which). Sequenced: blood, either unsorted or a sorted T cell fraction (not recorded which). The chain carries TRBV30 and TRBJ2-7; the D gene could be TRBD1 or TRBD2 (5 bases each). The CDR3 here is CAWSVRWGFAYEQYF. DNA of the CDR3: TGTGCCTGGAGTGTACGTTGGGGGTTTGCCTACGAGCAGTACTTC.